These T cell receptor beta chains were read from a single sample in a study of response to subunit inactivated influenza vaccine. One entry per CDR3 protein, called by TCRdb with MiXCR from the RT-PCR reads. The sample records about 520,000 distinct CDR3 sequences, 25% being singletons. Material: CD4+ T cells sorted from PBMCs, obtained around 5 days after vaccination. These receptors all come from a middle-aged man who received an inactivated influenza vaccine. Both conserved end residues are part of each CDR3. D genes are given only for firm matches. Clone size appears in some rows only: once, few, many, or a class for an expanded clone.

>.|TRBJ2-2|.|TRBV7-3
TGTGCCAGCAGCCAAAACGCGGGGGCTAACACCGGGGAGCTGTTTTTT
CASSQNAGANTGELFF
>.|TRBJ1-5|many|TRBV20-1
TGCAGTGCCAGGGAGTCTGGGGCAGGTTTCAATCAGCCCCAGCATTTT
CSARESGAGFNQPQHF
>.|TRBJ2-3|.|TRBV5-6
TGTGCCAGCAGCCTATTCTTGACAGCTTATACGCAGTATTTT
CASSLFLTAYTQYF
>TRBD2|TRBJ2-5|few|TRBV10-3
TGTGCCATCAGTAGCGGGACTAGGTCGCAGACCCAGTACTTC
CAISSGTRSQTQYF
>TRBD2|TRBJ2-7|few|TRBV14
TGTGCCAGCAGCCAGGGACCGGGGGGCTCCTACGAGCAGTACTTC
CASSQGPGGSYEQYF
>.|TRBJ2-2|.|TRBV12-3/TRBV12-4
TGTGCCAGCAGAACCGATAGACTGGTGTTTACCGGGGAGCTGTTTTTT
CASRTDRLVFTGELFF
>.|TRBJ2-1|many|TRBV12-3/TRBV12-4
TGTGCCAGCAGTTTAGTTCGGCTAGCCGGCTACAATGAGCAGTTCTTC
CASSLVRLAGYNEQFF
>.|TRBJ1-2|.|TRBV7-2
TGTGCCAGCAGCTTAACAGGAGGTACCTATGGCTACACCTTC
CASSLTGGTYGYTF
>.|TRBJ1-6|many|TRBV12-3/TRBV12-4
TGTGCCAGCAGTTACAGTTATAATTCACCCCTCCACTTT
CASSYSYNSPLHF
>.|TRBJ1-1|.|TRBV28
TGTGCCAGCAGTCACCGGGGCTCGGTGAACACTGAAGCTTTCTTT
CASSHRGSVNTEAFF
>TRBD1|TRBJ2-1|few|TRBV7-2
TGTGCCAGCAGCCCGACAGGGGGAATAGGCAATGAGCAGTTCTTC
CASSPTGGIGNEQFF
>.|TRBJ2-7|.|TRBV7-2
TGTGCCAGCAGCCCTGGACAGCGCTCCTACGAGCAGTACTTC
CASSPGQRSYEQYF
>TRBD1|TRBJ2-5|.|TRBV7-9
TGTGCCAGCAGCTCATACCGGGACAGGGGCTTTCGGACCCAGTACTTC
CASSSYRDRGFRTQYF
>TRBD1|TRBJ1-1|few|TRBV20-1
TGCAGTGCTAGAACCGGACAGGGGCGAACTGAAGCTTTCTTT
CSARTGQGRTEAFF
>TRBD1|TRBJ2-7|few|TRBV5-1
TGCGCCAGCAGCTGGGACAGGTTCTACGAGCAGTACTTC
CASSWDRFYEQYF
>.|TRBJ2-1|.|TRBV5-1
TGCGCCAGCAGGGTGGACAGCCAATCCAATGAGCAGTTCTTC
CASRVDSQSNEQFF
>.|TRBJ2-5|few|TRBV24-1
TGTGCCACCAGTGAGACAGGCAGGGGTGGCGAGACCCAGTACTTC
CATSETGRGGETQYF
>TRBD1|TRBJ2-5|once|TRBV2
TGTGCCAGCAGTGCCGACAGGGGTATCGAGACCCAGTACTTC
CASSADRGIETQYF
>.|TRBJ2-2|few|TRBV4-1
TGCGCCAGCAGCCCCCGGGGGCAGGGTAAAACCGGGGAGCTGTTTTTT
CASSPRGQGKTGELFF
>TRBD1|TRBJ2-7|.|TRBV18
TGTGCCAGCTCACCCCGGACAGGACCATCCGAGCAGTACTTC
CASSPRTGPSEQYF
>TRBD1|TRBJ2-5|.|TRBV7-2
TGTGCCAGCAGCTTAGACAGGGGAGTGGAGACCCAGTACTTC
CASSLDRGVETQYF
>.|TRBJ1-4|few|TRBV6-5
TGTGCCAGCAGTTGGGGGGGACTCGTTGAAGCGTCTAATGAAAAACTGTTTTTT
CASSWGGLVEASNEKLFF
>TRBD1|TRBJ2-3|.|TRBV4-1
TGCGCCAGCAGCCAAGATTTCGAGGGGGCGACGACAGATACGCAGTATTTT
CASSQDFEGATTDTQYF
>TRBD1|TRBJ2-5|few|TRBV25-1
TGTGCCAGCAGTGGTCCGACAGGGGCGTACCAAGAGACCCAGTACTTC
CASSGPTGAYQETQYF
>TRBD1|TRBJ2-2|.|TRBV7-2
TGTGCCAGCAGCTCCTGGACAGGGCCAGCCGGGGAGCTGTTTTTT
CASSSWTGPAGELFF
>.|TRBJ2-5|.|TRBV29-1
TGCAGCGTTGACCGGGAGACCCAGTACTTC
CSVDRETQYF
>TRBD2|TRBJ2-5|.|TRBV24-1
TGTGCCACCAGTGCCTTGGGGGGGGCCCAGTACTTC
CATSALGGAQYF
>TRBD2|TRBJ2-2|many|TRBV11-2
TGTGCCAGCAGCTTAGTATCGCGTGTCACTAGCGGGGGACGCCGAAACACCGGGGAGCTGTTTTTT
CASSLVSRVTSGGRRNTGELFF
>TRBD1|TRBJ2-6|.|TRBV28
TGTGCCAGCAGTTTGGTTTTAGGACAGGGGATCTCTGGGGCCAACGTCCTGACTTTC
CASSLVLGQGISGANVLTF
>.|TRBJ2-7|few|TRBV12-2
TGTGCAAGTCGCTCTCGGGACCCGAGAGTCTACGAGCAGTACTTC
CASRSRDPRVYEQYF
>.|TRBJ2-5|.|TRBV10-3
TGTGCCATCAGTGGTACAGGGCCAGAGACCCAGTACTTC
CAISGTGPETQYF
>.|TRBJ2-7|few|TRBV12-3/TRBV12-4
TGTGCCAGCAGCTCGGCAGTGGGGGCCTTCTTCGAGCAGTACTTC
CASSSAVGAFFEQYF
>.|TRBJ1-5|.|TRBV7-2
TGTGCCAGCAGCTTAGCGCCCGACCCGGGGCCCCAGCATTTT
CASSLAPDPGPQHF
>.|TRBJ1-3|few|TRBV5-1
TGCGCCAGCAGCTTGGCAGGGACGGACACCATATATTTT
CASSLAGTDTIYF
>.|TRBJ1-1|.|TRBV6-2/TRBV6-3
TGTGCCAGCAGTCGTAGCCAACTTTACACTGAAGCTTTCTTT
CASSRSQLYTEAFF
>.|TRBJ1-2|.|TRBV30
TGTGCCTGGAGTGTAGGGAGCGGCTATGGCTACACCTTC
CAWSVGSGYGYTF
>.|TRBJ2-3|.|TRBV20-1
TGCTGTGCTAGAGTGTCCGGGATGGAGAAAACAGATACGCAGTATTTT
CCARVSGMEKTDTQYF
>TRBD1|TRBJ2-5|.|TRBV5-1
TGCGCCAGCAGCCGGCAGGGGGCCACGACCCAAGAGACCCAGTACTTC
CASSRQGATTQETQYF
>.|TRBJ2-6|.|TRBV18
TGTGCCAGCCACCAAGGGGGTGTGGGGGCCAACGTCCTGACTTTC
CASHQGGVGANVLTF
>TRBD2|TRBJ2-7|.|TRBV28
TGTGCCAGCAGTTTACAACTAGCGACCCCCTGGGGGCAGTACTTC
CASSLQLATPWGQYF
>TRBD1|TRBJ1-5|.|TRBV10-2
TGCGCCAGCAGTGGACGATCCCGGGACAGGCCCAATCAGCCCCAGCATTTT
CASSGRSRDRPNQPQHF
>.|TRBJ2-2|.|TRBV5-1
TGCGCCAGCAGCCCGGTGGAGCGGTCAGGATATAACACCGGGGAGCTGTTTTTT
CASSPVERSGYNTGELFF
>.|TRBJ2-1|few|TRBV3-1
TGTGCCAGCAGCACCCACAGGGAGCAGTTCTTC
CASSTHREQFF
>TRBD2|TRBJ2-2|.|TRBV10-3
TGTGCCATCAGTGTTTCCCCAGCGGGAGAAACCGGGGAGCTGTTTTTT
CAISVSPAGETGELFF
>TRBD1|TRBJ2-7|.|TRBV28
TGTGCCAGCAGCAGACAGGGCCAATCCTACGAGCAGTACTTC
CASSRQGQSYEQYF
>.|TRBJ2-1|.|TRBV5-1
TGCGCCAGCAGCCAGCGGGTTTCCTACAATGAGCAGTTCTTC
CASSQRVSYNEQFF
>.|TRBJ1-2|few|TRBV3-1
TGTGCCAGCAGCCGCGCGAGTGGGGGCTACACCTTC
CASSRASGGYTF
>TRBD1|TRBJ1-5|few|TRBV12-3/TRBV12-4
TGTGCCAGCAGTACAGGGGGAGATAGCAATCAGCCCCAGCATTTT
CASSTGGDSNQPQHF
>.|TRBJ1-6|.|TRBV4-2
TGTGCCAGCAGCCAAGGGTCCGGAGGCTACGATTCACCCCTCCACTTT
CASSQGSGGYDSPLHF
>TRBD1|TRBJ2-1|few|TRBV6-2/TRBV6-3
TGTGCCAGCAGCGGACAGGGCGTTCGGTTCTTC
CASSGQGVRFF
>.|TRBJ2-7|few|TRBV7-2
TGTGCCAGCAGCTCCCTCTTCGACAGACGCCCCTACGAGCAGTACTTC
CASSSLFDRRPYEQYF
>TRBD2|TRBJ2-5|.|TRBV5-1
TGCGCCAGCAGCACGACTAGCGGGGGGGCAGAGACCCAGTACTTC
CASSTTSGGAETQYF
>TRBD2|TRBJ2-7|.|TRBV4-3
TGCGCCAGCAGCCAGTACCGCGGGGGGATTTACGAGCAGTACTTC
CASSQYRGGIYEQYF
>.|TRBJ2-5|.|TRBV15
TGTGCCACCAGCAGGGTGGGGGGTGCAGGGGCCCAGTACTTC
CATSRVGGAGAQYF